This passage covers 27 T cell receptor beta chains from one sample sequenced in a study of cytomegalovirus exposure and HLA in healthy donors (dated 2017 in TCRdb). The library was built by means of the immunoSEQ multiplex PCR assay. For the multiplex PCR, a mixture combining 60 forward primers for TCR Vbeta segments and 13 reverse primers for TCR Jbeta segments was used. Entries here come from immuneACCESS through TCRdb and include only in-frame sequences with V and J called. Some clones fail to appear in such tables; in the studies checked, an unresolved V gene covers under half of the shortfall, and the cause of the remainder is unknown. The table for this sample lists 200,000 to 300,000 clones; over 80% of them were counted only once. The biggest ten clones account for 5.4% of the sample. The material sequenced was PBMCs. The receptor source for this set is a woman aged 40-49 years in good health and CMV-seropositive.

In its sample, this clone was seen a few times. The chain uses TRBV6-1 and TRBJ2-5, with TRBD1 as a possible D gene (7 bases). The germline V gene has CDR1 MNHNS and CDR2 SASEGT. CDR3 length equals 15 residues. V was pared by 8 bases and J by 2 bases, with 18 bases between. CDR3 nucleotides: TGTGCCAGCTCCAAGGGGGCGGGGTCACAAGAGACCCAGTACTTC. It codes for CASSKGAGSQETQYF.

For this clone: Germline is not matched at one junction end, which may reflect a read error. The genes are TRBV5-1 and TRBJ2-3, with D tentatively TRBD1 (6 bases). The germline gives CDR1 SGHRS, CDR2 YFSETQ. This CDR3 is built from 14 residues. The CDR3 is CASSLGQSTDAQYF. CDR3 DNA sequence: TGCGCCAGCAGCTTAGGACAGTCCACAGATGCGCAGTATTTT.

This chain links TRBV4-1 with TRBJ2-5; 10 nucleotides match TRBD1. V was pared by 5 bases and J by 3 bases, with 6 bases of the junction left unmatched. Germline CDR1 and CDR2: MGHRA and YSYEKL. CDR3 length: 15 amino acids. The CDR3 protein is CASSSPGTGEETQYF. CDR3 in DNA: TGCGCCAGCAGCTCCCCTGGGACAGGGGAAGAGACCCAGTACTTC.

The CDR3 loop is CAWSAARETQYF. DNA for the CDR3: TGTGCCTGGAGTGCTGCGAGAGAGACCCAGTACTTC. This rearrangement joins TRBV30 to TRBJ2-5, with no clear D. The CDR3 length is 12 residues. Between the trimmed V and J ends, which lost 1 base and 4 bases, there was a span of 7 bases. Looked up from germline, CDR1 is GTSNPN and CDR2 is SVGIG (reference sequence). Using reference TRBV30 and TRBJ2-5 for the parts outside the CDR3, the full variable domain is SQTIHQWPATLVQPVGSPLSLECTVEGTSNPNLYWYRQAAGRGLQLLFYSVGIGQISSEVPQNLSASRPQDRQFILSSKKLLLSDSGFYLCAWSAARETQYFGPGTRLLVL.

J is TRBJ2-7 and V is TRBV9; possible D gene TRBD2, 5 bases. The germline gives CDR1 SGDLS, CDR2 YYNGEE. The CDR3 has 14 amino acids. Between the trimmed V and J ends, which lost 0 bases and 1 base, there was a span of 8 bases. The CDR3 region has the DNA TGTGCCAGCAGCGTAGCTGAGGGATCCTACGAGCAGTACTTC. Its protein is CASSVAEGSYEQYF.

A single count supports this clone. The chain joins TRBV14 to TRBJ2-3; the D is unclear. The CDR3 has 15 residues. CDR1 and CDR2 from the germline V gene are SGHDN and FVKESK. V was trimmed by 2 bases and J by 4 bases, leaving 13 bases between them. In nucleotides, the CDR3 is TGTGCCAGCAGCCAATGGTCCTCCCAGGCAGATACGCAGTATTTT. This codes for CASSQWSSQADTQYF. Filled out from reference TRBV14 and TRBJ2-3, the complete variable domain reads EAGVTQFPSHSVIEKGQTVTLRCDPISGHDNLYWYRRVMGKEIKFLLHFVKESKQDESGMPNNRFLAERTGGTYSTLKVQPAELEDSGVYFCASSQWSSQADTQYFGPGTRLTVL.

The V gene is TRBV7-2, the J gene TRBJ2-1; 7 nucleotides match TRBD2. The length of the CDR3 is 14 residues. From germline, CDR1 is SGHTA and CDR2 FQGNSA. V lost 3 bases to trimming and J lost 2 bases; unmatched junction nucleotides: 1. The CDR3: CASSFGTTYNEQFF. CDR3 sequence (DNA): TGTGCCAGCAGCTTCGGGACTACCTACAATGAGCAGTTCTTC.

This clone was picked up a small number of times. J is TRBJ2-7 and V is TRBV4-3; 7 nucleotides align to TRBD1. The V gene end was trimmed by 3 bases and the J gene end by 3 bases; junction bases not matched to a gene: 8. This CDR3 contains 15 residues. Germline V lookup: CDR1 LGHNA, CDR2 YSLEER. Here the CDR3 DNA reads TGCGCCAGCAGCCATACACCCCCAGGGGGCTACGAGCAGTACTTC. Protein product: CASSHTPPGGYEQYF.

The CDR3 coding sequence is TGTGCCAGCAGTTACTCGGGGTTTGAGACTAGAGAGGAGCAGTTCTTC. This translates into CASSYSGFETREEQFF. The rearrangement uses TRBV6-6 and TRBJ2-1, with D possibly matching TRBD2 (6 bases). The germline gives CDR1 MNHNY, CDR2 SVGAGI (reference sequence). This CDR3 contains 16 residues. The V end was cut by 0 bases, the J end by 10 bases, with 19 bases between.

This chain joins TRBV4-1 and TRBJ1-4; 10 bases match TRBD1. There are 14 residues in the CDR3. After removal of 3 bases from V and 8 bases from J, the junction contained 3 bases not matched to a gene. Germline V lookup: CDR1 MGHRA, CDR2 YSYEKL. In DNA, the CDR3 is TGCGCCAGCAGCCAGGGACAGGGGAGGGAAAAACTGTTTTTT. Residues: CASSQGQGREKLFF.

This clone was picked up a small number of times. The chain joins TRBV7-9 to TRBJ1-2; D uncertain. Between the trimmed V and J ends, which lost 1 base and 7 bases, there was a span of 16 bases. CDR3 size: 15 residues. Germline V CDR1 and CDR2: SEHNR, FQNEAQ (reference sequence). In nucleotides, the CDR3 is TGTGCCAGCAGCTTAGACCTCGGCCGTTCAGGTGGCTACACCTTC. Protein product: CASSLDLGRSGGYTF.

This chain joins TRBV7-9 and TRBJ2-4; TRBD2 agrees at 14 bases. This CDR3 is built from 19 residues. Germline V lookup: CDR1 SEHNR, CDR2 FQNEAQ (reference sequence). J was trimmed by 1 base and V by 5 bases; bases with no gene match: 10. For the CDR3, the DNA is TGTGCCAGCAGCGCCGGACTAGCGGGGGGCCTTCTGGCCAAAAACATTCAGTACTTC. Its translation is CASSAGLAGGLLAKNIQYF.

The V call is TRBV9, the J call TRBJ2-2; possibly TRBD1 for D (6 bases). The V and J ends lost 3 bases and 4 bases respectively, with 16 bases between them. This CDR3 is 16 amino acids long. Germline loops: CDR1 SGDLS, CDR2 YYNGEE. The CDR3 nucleotides are TGTGCCAGCAGCGCAACGGGACACTCGAGCACCGGGGAGCTGTTTTTT. Translated: CASSATGHSSTGELFF.

The genes are TRBV7-3 and TRBJ1-1; 8 bases are a match to TRBD1. Looked up from germline, CDR1 is SGHTA and CDR2 is FQGTGA. CDR3 length: 14 residues. V trimming: 5 bases; J trimming: 4 bases; junction bases outside the gene matches: 6. The CDR3 region has the DNA TGTGCCAGCAGCCCTCAACAGGGGGGCACTGAAGCTTTCTTT. It specifies CASSPQQGGTEAFF.

The chain combines TRBV7-2 with TRBJ2-1, with 9 bases aligning to TRBD1. Unmatched junction bases numbered 6, after V lost 3 bases and J lost 12 bases. The germline CDR1 and CDR2 sequences are SGHTA and FQGNSA. CDR3 length equals 13 residues. The CDR3 DNA reads TGTGCCAGCAGCTTCGCGGACAGGGGATCGCAGTTCTTC. It is translated as CASSFADRGSQFF.

This clone occurred once. The chain joins TRBV10-3 to TRBJ1-5; no reliable D call. Looked up from germline, CDR1 is ENHRY and CDR2 is SYGVKD. The CDR3 contains 15 residues. Trimming left V 0 bases short and J 4 bases short, with 10 bases between. CDR3 coding DNA: TGTGCCATCAGTGAGTCAGGTGGGCTAAATCAGCCCCAGCATTTT. Encoded protein: CAISESGGLNQPQHF.

V and J are TRBV4-3 and TRBJ1-4, with 10 bases lining up with TRBD1. Germline trimming cut 4 bases from V and 8 bases from J; bases unmatched to any gene: 10. CDR1 and CDR2 (germline): LGHNA, YSLEER. The CDR3 loop spans 16 amino acids. The CDR3 loop is CASSPAGQGKSEKLFF. The CDR3 DNA reads TGCGCCAGCAGCCCCGCGGGACAGGGGAAATCCGAAAAACTGTTTTTT.

The rearrangement uses TRBV30 and TRBJ1-2; possible D gene TRBD1, 5 bases. The germline V gene encodes CDR1 GTSNPN and CDR2 SVGIG (reference sequence). The CDR3 has 12 amino acids. The V end was cut by 2 bases, the J end by 2 bases, with 6 bases between. The CDR3 sequence is CAWSKGNYGYTF. The DNA of the CDR3 is TGTGCCTGGAGTAAGGGGAACTATGGCTACACCTTC.

This chain joins TRBV5-1 and TRBJ2-4; 8 nucleotides match TRBD2. The CDR3 totals 14 residues. Germline CDR1 and CDR2: SGHRS and YFSETQ. The J segment lost 14 bases and the V segment lost 5 bases, leaving 15 bases of the junction unmatched. In DNA, the CDR3 is TGCGCCAGCAGTCTAGGGGATACGGGGGGGATAGAGTACTTC. This gives the protein CASSLGDTGGIEYF.

V is TRBV9 and J is TRBJ2-3; 11 nucleotides agree with TRBD2. CDR1 is SGDLS and CDR2 is YYNGEE in the germline V gene. Trimming removed 3 bases from V and 5 bases from J; junction bases left unmatched: 11. The CDR3 runs to 17 residues. The CDR3 bases are TGTGCCAGCAGCGCCTCCGGGACTAGCGGTCCGGGAGATACGCAGTATTTT. As protein: CASSASGTSGPGDTQYF.

V and J are TRBV18 and TRBJ2-2; tentatively, D is TRBD2 (6 bases). There are 17 residues in the CDR3. Per germline, CDR1 KGHSH and CDR2 LQKENI. V was cut by 2 bases and J by 0 bases, with 13 bases left in between. This chain's CDR3 is CASSPIGTGANTGELFF. DNA for the CDR3: TGTGCCAGCTCACCAATAGGGACGGGAGCGAACACCGGGGAGCTGTTTTTT.

The CDR3 DNA reads as TGCAGTGCTAGATCATACAATGAGCAGTTCTTC. Protein product: CSARSYNEQFF. The chain links TRBV20-1 to TRBJ2-1; D is ambiguous. V lost 2 bases and J 4 bases, leaving 3 bases between the germline ends. This CDR3 is 11 amino acids long. The germline V gene encodes CDR1 DFQATT and CDR2 SNEGSKA (reference sequence).

This chain uses TRBV5-1 with TRBJ2-5; the D gene is possibly TRBD2 (5 bases). The J call may be incorrect, as the DNA end agrees better with TRBJ2-7. The germline V gene encodes CDR1 SGHRS and CDR2 YFSETQ. This CDR3 is built from 15 residues. The CDR3 region has the DNA TGCGCCAGCAGCTTGGAACGTGGGGAGCCCTACGAGCAGTACTTC. It is translated as CASSLERGEPYEQYF.

The chain is built from TRBV7-3 and TRBJ2-3, with D perhaps matching TRBD1 (5 bases). Germline V gene sequence: CDR1 SGHTA, CDR2 FQGTGA. The CDR3 spans 15 residues. Trimming left V 0 bases short and J 2 bases short, with 9 bases between. The CDR3 sequence is CASSLTGDPTDTQYF. In nucleotides, the CDR3 is TGTGCCAGCAGCTTAACAGGGGATCCCACAGATACGCAGTATTTT.

This chain links TRBV7-2 with TRBJ2-7; D possibly corresponds to TRBD1 (6 bases). The V end lost 7 bases, the J end lost 2 bases, and 15 bases lay between the germline ends. This CDR3 region has 14 residues. Germline V gene data show CDR1 as SGHTA and CDR2 as FQGNSA. CDR3 DNA: TGTGCCAGCACCTTTCCAGGGGACACCTACGAGCAGTACTTC. It translates to CASTFPGDTYEQYF. The variable domain in full, completed from reference TRBV7-2 and TRBJ2-7, reads GAGVSQSPSNKVTEKGKDVELRCDPISGHTALYWYRQSLGQGLEFLIYFQGNSAPDKSGLPSDRFSAERTGGSVSTLTIQRTQQEDSAVYLCASTFPGDTYEQYFGPGTRLTVT.

V and J are TRBV5-4 and TRBJ2-7, with TRBD2 matching over 9 bases. This CDR3 spans 14 amino acids. The V and J ends lost 3 bases and 3 bases, in that order; junction bases with no gene match: 4. Per germline, CDR1 SGHNT and CDR2 YYREEE (reference sequence). CDR3: CASSSERGDYEQYF. The DNA of the CDR3 is TGTGCCAGCAGCTCTGAGCGGGGGGACTACGAGCAGTACTTC.

The J gene is TRBJ1-1, the V gene TRBV5-4, with TRBD1 matching 8 bases. Trimming took 0 bases from V and 5 from J; bases not matched to a gene: 3. Germline V lookup: CDR1 SGHNT, CDR2 YYREEE (reference sequence). This CDR3 has 14 residues. In nucleotides, the CDR3 is TGTGCCAGCAGCTTGGGACAGGGGAGGACTGAAGCTTTCTTT. Protein product: CASSLGQGRTEAFF.